The present entry profiles one TCR beta chain with its context. This clone's antigen is unknown. Per-base quality was not reported, and no clone a single base away is much larger than it. The trial excluded patients who had a history of autoimmune disease or who were on systemic immunosuppression. Peripheral blood for TCR sequencing was collected from all dose cohorts at baseline, on cycle 4 day 1, and on cycle 7 day 1. Samples were obtained from an open-label, multicenter, first-in-human phase I dose-escalation trial of ivuxolimab. The trial enrolled adults with locally advanced or metastatic head and neck squamous cell, hepatocellular, melanoma or renal cell carcinoma. Before TCR sequencing, CD4+ T cells and CD8+ T cells were sorted from peripheral blood as separate populations. From cysteine to phenylalanine, the CDR3 is 12 amino acids long. Only the CDR3 region is kept as DNA, spanning 36 bases read in frame from base 1. V is reduced by 8 bases and J by 3 bases, leaving a spacing of 13 bases between them. Reading the germline V gene gives CDR1 SQVTM and CDR2 ANQGSEA.

The data were obtained in a study of OX40 agonist ivuxolimab in advanced cancers. Regarding the research as a whole: Ivuxolimab was an agonistic, fully human IgG2 monoclonal antibody directed against OX40 (CD134), a costimulatory receptor. Intravenous ivuxolimab was administered to patients every 2 weeks at six dose levels: 0.01, 0.1, 0.3, 1.5, 3 and 10 mg/kg. Among the roughly 54 dose-escalation patients, around 19 had hepatocellular carcinoma, roughly 15 melanoma, 9 renal cell carcinoma and 9 head and neck cancer. The dose-escalation cohort was roughly 87% male with a mean age of approximately 60 years, ranging from 23 to 79. Prior anti-PD-1, anti-PD-L1 or anti-CTLA-4 therapy was permitted, and about 40% of dose-escalation patients had received checkpoint inhibitors. Partial responses occurred in three dose-escalation patients, of whom one had hepatocellular carcinoma and two had cutaneous melanoma. Peripheral TCRbeta sequencing was intended to test whether TCR sequence diversity was altered and clonal T-cell expansion was caused by ivuxolimab. The paper covers the monotherapy dose-escalation part of the phase I ivuxolimab trial, which included N = 52 patients. What the work shows at the level of the full study, not this receptor alone: In the 0.1-3.0 mg/kg groups, partial responders had among the lowest normalized peripheral clonal expansion, particularly in CD8+ T cells. After ivuxolimab, expanded clones were on average more numerous among CD8+ T cells than among CD4+ T cells. Low levels of normalized T-cell clonal expansion were also seen in some nonresponding patients. At doses from 0.1 to 3.0 mg/kg, clonal expansion was seen in both CD4+ and CD8+ blood T cells between baseline and week 6. Which antigens the clonally expanded peripheral T cells were specific for was not determined.

To sequence the TCRbeta CDR3 region, genomic DNA was isolated from the sorted cells. The immunoSEQ Assay was used to sequence the TCRbeta CDR3 regions. The table comes from immuneACCESS by way of TCRdb, which keeps in-frame sequences with V and J called. Part of the clones is missing from these tables; in studies checked, under half for an unresolved V gene and the rest for unknown reasons. Recorded for this sample are tens of thousands of clones; approximately 90% of them occurred a single time. The ten largest account for under 0.45% of the sample. The sequencing here drew on CD4+ or CD8+ T cells sorted from blood, taken in a trial of the OX40 agonist ivuxolimab. In this chain, TRBV29-1 is recombined with TRBJ2-5; the D segment cannot be called with confidence. This TCR was recovered from an adult with an advanced solid tumor such as melanoma, head and neck, liver or kidney cancer. The nucleotide sequence is TGCAGCTCGTGGGGTCCAAAAGAGACCCAGTACTTC. It specifies CSSWGPKETQYF.